Following are 19 T cell receptor beta chains from one sample sequenced in a study of blood T cell repertoires in COVID-19. This table comes from immunoSEQ multiplex PCR, and its TCRdb copy is limited to in-frame clones, with some not included. In the table there are over 75,000 clones, about 90% of which are singletons. Source material: peripheral blood. The receptors stem from a human donor with COVID-19, enrolled during active disease. The donor label of this sample is uncertain.

The chain links TRBV27 to TRBJ2-7, with TRBD1 matching 11 bases. Germline CDR1 MNHEY, CDR2 SMNVEV (reference sequence). This CDR3 region has 14 residues. V shed 3 bases and J 6 bases; nucleotides not matched to a gene: 4. For the CDR3, the DNA is TGTGCCAGCAGTTTCTACGGGACAGGGGGCGAGCAGTACTTC. The encoded protein is CASSFYGTGGEQYF.

The rearrangement joins TRBV10-3 to TRBJ1-5, with 9 nucleotides matching TRBD1. The V gene end was trimmed by 4 bases and the J gene end by 4 bases; junction bases not matched to a gene: 5. This CDR3 region has 15 residues. CDR1 is ENHRY and CDR2 is SYGVKD in the germline V gene. CDR3 residues: CAISGQGGLNQPQHF. As DNA, the CDR3 is TGTGCCATCAGTGGACAGGGGGGATTGAATCAGCCCCAGCATTTT.

V gene TRBV7-9 combines with J gene TRBJ1-3, with TRBD1 matching 8 bases. This CDR3 is built from 16 residues. CDR1 SEHNR and CDR2 FQNEAQ come from the germline V gene (reference sequence). After removal of 3 bases from V and 3 bases from J, the junction contained 7 bases not matched to a gene. The CDR3 coding sequence is TGTGCCAGCAGCTTTATTCAGGGGGCACTTGGAAACACCATATATTTT. As protein: CASSFIQGALGNTIYF.

The rearrangement joins TRBV2 to TRBJ2-7, with TRBD1 matching 9 bases. This CDR3 region has 13 residues. Germline V CDR1 and CDR2: SNHLY, FYNNEI. J was trimmed by 4 bases and V by 7 bases; bases with no gene match: 5. The CDR3 DNA is TGTGCCAGCAATACAGGGGGCGCGTACGAGCAGTACTTC. This encodes CASNTGGAYEQYF.

This sequence joins TRBV19 and TRBJ1-5; D perhaps matches TRBD1 (5 bases). The CDR3 runs to 16 residues. The V gene lost 5 bases and the J gene lost 3 bases, with 17 bases spanning the gap. Germline assignment: CDR1 LNHDA and CDR2 SQIVND (reference sequence). CDR3 residues: CASSLIGEEYNQPQHF. As DNA, the CDR3 is TGTGCCAGTAGTCTTATAGGGGAGGAGTACAATCAGCCCCAGCATTTT.

This sequence joins TRBV5-1 and TRBJ1-5; 11 nucleotides align to TRBD1. CDR1 is SGHRS, CDR2 YFSETQ, per germline. The CDR3 runs 15 residues. J gave up 4 bases and V 2 bases, and 2 bases lay outside the gene matches. CDR3 bases: TGCGCCAGCAGCTTAGGGACAGGGGGGAATCAGCCCCAGCATTTT. Its protein product is CASSLGTGGNQPQHF.

The chain combines TRBV5-6 with TRBJ2-7; the match to TRBD1 covers 8 bases. The trim removed 4 bases at V and 0 bases at J, leaving 6 bases unmatched. Germline CDR1 is SGHDT and CDR2 is YYEEEE. This CDR3 is built from 15 residues. CDR3 loop: CASSPTGALSYEQYF. CDR3 bases: TGTGCCAGCAGCCCGACAGGGGCCCTCTCCTACGAGCAGTACTTC.

The CDR3 loop reads CATGYGGRGYTF. The CDR3 DNA sequence: TGTGCCACAGGATATGGAGGGAGAGGCTACACCTTC. This chain links TRBV6-5 with TRBJ1-2, with D unresolved. The germline gives CDR1 MNHEY, CDR2 SVGAGI. Trimming took off 10 bases at V and 8 bases at J, with 17 bases between the two ends. The CDR3 loop spans 12 amino acids.

This chain uses TRBV11-3 with TRBJ2-5, with TRBD1 identical over 10 bases. V lost 5 bases and J lost 5; bases outside the gene matches: 14. Germline V gives CDR1 SGHNT, CDR2 YENEEA. The CDR3 consists of 17 residues. CDR3 nucleotides: TGTGCCAGCAGCGAGTTTAGATTGGGGACAGGGGTGGAGACCCAGTACTTC. It is translated as CASSEFRLGTGVETQYF.

This chain links TRBV5-1 with TRBJ2-1, with 7 nucleotides matching TRBD1. CDR1 SGHRS and CDR2 YFSETQ come from the germline V gene. The junction had 6 bases not matched to a gene; V was cut back by 5 bases and J by 4 bases. The CDR3 has 14 amino acids. The CDR3 region is CASRVGTVYNEQFF. CDR3 bases: TGCGCCAGCAGGGTAGGGACAGTTTACAATGAGCAGTTCTTC.

V is TRBV2 and J is TRBJ1-5, with D perhaps TRBD1 (5 bases). CDR1 and CDR2 (germline): SNHLY, FYNNEI. V was pared by 5 bases and J by 0 bases, with 14 bases between. The CDR3 runs to 16 residues. CDR3 protein: CASSLDSGNSNQPQHF. CDR3 in DNA: TGTGCCAGCAGTCTAGACAGTGGTAATAGCAATCAGCCCCAGCATTTT.

This clone was recorded once. The chain couples TRBV11-1 to TRBJ1-1, with a tentative D call TRBD1 (5 bases). This CDR3 has 14 residues. V dropped 3 bases and J dropped 4 bases, with 12 bases sitting between them. Germline CDR1 and CDR2: SGHAT and FQDESV (reference sequence). CDR3 region: CASSFPDGGTEAFF. The CDR3 DNA sequence: TGTGCCAGCAGCTTCCCCGACGGGGGCACTGAAGCTTTCTTT.

This chain joins TRBV4-3 and TRBJ1-2, with 7 bases aligning to TRBD1. This CDR3 has 15 amino acids. V lost 0 bases to trimming and J lost 7 bases; unmatched junction nucleotides: 8. The germline V gene has CDR1 LGHNA and CDR2 YSLEER. CDR3 amino acids: CASSQEGQRVRGYTF. In DNA form, the CDR3 reads TGCGCCAGCAGCCAAGAGGGACAGCGAGTCCGTGGCTACACCTTC.

This chain connects TRBV19 to TRBJ1-6; TRBD1 might be the D (5 bases). Germline V gene lookup returns CDR1 LNHDA and CDR2 SQIVND (reference sequence). The CDR3 spans 13 residues. V was clipped by 7 bases and J by 10 bases, with 14 bases between them. CDR3: CASKGTEGSPLHF. The CDR3 DNA is TGTGCCAGTAAAGGGACGGAGGGATCACCCCTCCACTTT.

CDR3 in DNA: TGTGCCAGCAGCTTAGAGGCTTCAAGCGGGGGAAGAGATACGCAGTATTTT. It yields the protein CASSLEASSGGRDTQYF. The rearrangement joins TRBV7-3 to TRBJ2-3, with 8 bases identical to TRBD2. The V segment lost 2 bases and the J segment 5 bases; nucleotides outside the gene matches: 12. CDR1 is SGHTA, CDR2 FQGTGA, per germline. CDR3 length: 17 residues.

V gene TRBV5-4 combines with J gene TRBJ2-2, with D perhaps matching TRBD1 (6 bases). The germline CDR1 and CDR2 sequences are SGHNT and YYREEE (reference sequence). This CDR3 spans 15 amino acids. The V and J ends lost 5 bases and 0 bases respectively, with 11 bases between them. CDR3 sequence reads: CASRIQGANTGELFF. In DNA form, the CDR3 reads TGTGCCAGCAGGATACAGGGAGCGAACACCGGGGAGCTGTTTTTT.

The chain couples TRBV27 to TRBJ1-2; D remains ambiguous. Trimming removed 0 bases from V and 0 bases from J, with 11 bases in between. The CDR3 loop spans 16 amino acids. Germline V gene lookup returns CDR1 MNHEY and CDR2 SMNVEV (reference sequence). The CDR3 DNA follows: TGTGCCAGCAGTTTATCAGGCGGCAGTTCTAACTATGGCTACACCTTC. It codes for CASSLSGGSSNYGYTF.

This chain links TRBV5-1 with TRBJ1-4; a weak D match, TRBD1 (5 bases). V lost 0 bases, J lost 0 bases, and 9 bases lay in between. The CDR3 length is 16 residues. Germline V gives CDR1 SGHRS, CDR2 YFSETQ. The CDR3 nucleotides are TGCGCCAGCAGCTTGGGTCAGGGAACAACTAATGAAAAACTGTTTTTT. It translates to CASSLGQGTTNEKLFF. The whole variable domain, filled in from reference TRBV5-1 and TRBJ1-4, reads KAGVTQTPRYLIKTRGQQVTLSCSPISGHRSVSWYQQTPGQGLQFLFEYFSETQRNKGNFPGRFSGRQFSNSRSEMNVSTLELGDSALYLCASSLGQGTTNEKLFFGSGTQLSVL.

The rearrangement joins TRBV28 to TRBJ2-7, with 12 bases matching TRBD2. The V gene end was trimmed by 2 bases and the J gene end by 4 bases; junction bases not matched to a gene: 6. CDR3 length: 16 amino acids. Germline V gives CDR1 MDHEN, CDR2 SYDVKM. The chain's CDR3 is CASSLIGLAGSYEQYF. The CDR3 bases are TGTGCCAGCAGTTTAATCGGACTAGCGGGAAGTTACGAGCAGTACTTC. Variable domain in full (rest from reference TRBV28 and TRBJ2-7): DVKVTQSSRYLVKRTGEKVFLECVQDMDHENMFWYRQDPGLGLRLIYFSYDVKMKEKGDIPEGYSVSREKKERFSLILESASTNQTSMYLCASSLIGLAGSYEQYFGPGTRLTVT.